These 18 T cell receptor beta chains came from one sample sequenced in a study of blood T cell repertoires in COVID-19. Profiled with immunoSEQ multiplex PCR; TCRdb holds only in-frame clones, not every one. The data hold 350,000 or so clones, with approximately 83% observed a single time. Sequencing was done on a sample of PBMCs or T cells enriched from blood (not recorded which). Source of these receptors: a woman in her thirties or forties with acute COVID-19.

The V gene is TRBV12-3 or TRBV12-4, the J gene TRBJ1-2; no reliable D call. Trimming took 3 bases from V and 8 from J, leaving 13 bases between them. CDR3 size: 13 residues. The DNA of the CDR3 is TGTGCCAGCAGTTTTGCCCTCGGAGGGGGCTACACCTTC. Protein sequence: CASSFALGGGYTF.

J is TRBJ1-2 and V is TRBV19; 9 positions agree with TRBD1. Unmatched junction bases numbered 6, after V lost 6 bases and J lost 4 bases. The CDR3 is 14 residues long. The germline V gene has CDR1 LNHDA and CDR2 SQIVND (reference sequence). As DNA, the CDR3 is TGTGCCAGTAGCCCTCGGGACAGGGCCTATGGCTACACCTTC. Translation: CASSPRDRAYGYTF.

The chain uses TRBV7-2 and TRBJ2-2, with D possibly matching TRBD2 (6 bases). The CDR3 contains 15 residues. V shed 5 bases and J shed 3 bases, with 13 bases lying between them. CDR1 is SGHTA and CDR2 is FQGNSA in the germline V gene. CDR3 coding DNA: TGTGCCAGCAGCCTCGTCGGGGGTTACACCGGGGAGCTGTTTTTT. Its protein is CASSLVGGYTGELFF. The whole variable domain, remainder taken from reference TRBV7-2 and TRBJ2-2, is GAGVSQSPSNKVTEKGKDVELRCDPISGHTALYWYRQSLGQGLEFLIYFQGNSAPDKSGLPSDRFSAERTGGSVSTLTIQRTQQEDSAVYLCASSLVGGYTGELFFGEGSRLTVL.

The chain uses TRBV9 and TRBJ1-6; 9 bases line up with TRBD1. Unmatched junction bases numbered 10, after V lost 5 bases and J lost 7 bases. The germline CDR1 and CDR2 sequences are SGDLS and YYNGEE. The CDR3 consists of 16 residues. The CDR3 sequence is CASSLVPGQGNSPLHF. In DNA form, the CDR3 reads TGTGCCAGCAGTTTAGTCCCGGGACAGGGAAATTCACCCCTCCACTTT.

To note about this clone: A read error may account for a junction end that differs from germline. This sequence joins TRBV7-8 and TRBJ1-6, with 8 bases fitting TRBD1. This CDR3 contains 14 residues. Germline V gives CDR1 SGHVS, CDR2 FQNEAQ. The CDR3 DNA follows: TGTGCTAGCAGCTACGACGGACAGGGATCACCCCTCCACTTT. Protein sequence: CASSYDGQGSPLHF.

The genes are TRBV12-3 or TRBV12-4 and TRBJ2-7, with no clear D. The CDR3 has 12 amino acids. Between the trimmed V and J ends, which lost 5 bases and 3 bases, there was a span of 8 bases. This chain's CDR3 is CASSHSLYEQYF. The CDR3, as DNA: TGTGCCAGCAGTCACAGCCTCTACGAGCAGTACTTC.

J is TRBJ2-1 and V is TRBV5-1, with TRBD2 identical over 12 bases. There are 14 residues in the CDR3. From germline, CDR1 is SGHRS and CDR2 YFSETQ. The V and J ends lost 5 bases and 8 bases, in that order; junction bases with no gene match: 5. CDR3 nucleotide sequence: TGCGCCAGCAGAAAAAGACTAGCGGGAGATGAGCAGTTCTTC. Protein: CASRKRLAGDEQFF.

The CDR3 reads CASSLVSGYTF. The CDR3 DNA is TGTGCCAGCAGTTTAGTGAGTGGCTACACCTTC. V and J are TRBV12-3 or TRBV12-4 and TRBJ1-2, with D uncertain. CDR3 size: 11 residues. The ends were cut back, 1 base at V and 7 bases at J, with 4 bases in the middle.

The chain recombines TRBV9 with TRBJ2-7, with 7 nucleotides matching TRBD1. V gave up 3 bases and J gave up 3 bases; unmatched junction bases: 6. The CDR3 is made up of 14 amino acids. Germline assignment: CDR1 SGDLS and CDR2 YYNGEE. CDR3 region: CASSARDSNYEQYF. The CDR3 nucleotides read TGTGCCAGCAGCGCCCGGGACAGCAACTACGAGCAGTACTTC.

The chain has TRBV10-1 and TRBJ2-7; 8 bases line up with TRBD2. CDR3 length equals 18 residues. Germline assignment: CDR1 WNHNN and CDR2 SYGVQD (reference sequence). V lost 3 bases, J lost 4 bases, and 17 bases stayed unmatched. The CDR3 loop is CASSEGEGSGVTSYEQYF. DNA for the CDR3: TGCGCCAGCAGTGAAGGGGAAGGTAGCGGGGTAACTTCATACGAGCAGTACTTC.

This rearrangement joins TRBV15 to TRBJ1-2; 9 bases are shared with TRBD1. The CDR3 totals 15 residues. Germline values: CDR1 LNHNV, CDR2 YYDKDF (reference sequence). V lost 3 bases, J lost 8 bases, and 10 bases stayed unmatched. In DNA form, the CDR3 reads TGTGCCACCAGCAGCCGGGACAGGGCCCTCTTGGGCTACACCTTC. Its protein product is CATSSRDRALLGYTF.

The chain couples TRBV7-2 to TRBJ1-6; 7 nucleotides line up with TRBD1. The germline gives CDR1 SGHTA, CDR2 FQGNSA. V gave up 1 base and J gave up 10 bases; unmatched junction bases: 7. This CDR3 contains 15 residues. CDR3 coding DNA: TGTGCCAGCAGCTTAGGCACAGGGGTTGGGTCACCCCTCCACTTT. Residues: CASSLGTGVGSPLHF.

The J gene is TRBJ1-1, the V gene TRBV19; the D is unclear. The CDR3 loop spans 14 amino acids. Germline V gene data show CDR1 as LNHDA and CDR2 as SQIVND (reference sequence). Trimming removed 6 bases from V and 0 bases from J, with 11 bases in between. The DNA for the CDR3 is TGTGCCAGTAGGCTTGAGGGTATGAACACTGAAGCTTTCTTT. It is translated as CASRLEGMNTEAFF.

Details on this clone: Distinct nucleotide sequences in the sample also encode this CDR3. This chain uses TRBV9 with TRBJ1-1; D is unclear. The CDR3 totals 14 residues. From germline, CDR1 is SGDLS and CDR2 YYNGEE. V shed 3 bases and J shed 1 base, with 10 bases lying between them. CDR3 DNA: TGTGCCAGCAGCGGGACTGGTGGGAACACTGAAGCTTTCTTT. Translating gives CASSGTGGNTEAFF. Filled out from reference TRBV9 and TRBJ1-1, the complete variable domain reads DSGVTQTPKHLITATGQRVTLRCSPRSGDLSVYWYQQSLDQGLQFLIQYYNGEERAKGNILERFSAQQFPDLHSELNLSSLELGDSALYFCASSGTGGNTEAFFGQGTRLTVV.

The CDR3 region is CASSPGLAGVTGELFF. CDR3 bases: TGTGCCAGCTCACCCGGACTAGCGGGAGTTACCGGGGAGCTGTTTTTT. The chain is built from TRBV18 and TRBJ2-2, with TRBD2 matching over 13 bases. The CDR3 loop spans 16 amino acids. Losses at the gene ends were 3 bases for V and 5 bases for J; bases not matched to a gene: 3. CDR1 KGHSH and CDR2 LQKENI come from the germline V gene.

The V call is TRBV19, the J call TRBJ1-5; TRBD1 agrees at 8 bases. This CDR3 region has 17 residues. With V trimmed by 5 bases and J by 2 bases, 11 bases remained unmatched. Germline V gives CDR1 LNHDA, CDR2 SQIVND (reference sequence). CDR3 loop: CASSGRQGKSGNQPQHF. Written as DNA, the CDR3 is TGTGCCAGTAGTGGCAGACAGGGGAAATCGGGCAATCAGCCCCAGCATTTT.

The table lists this clone with a count of one. The gene calls are TRBV25-1 and TRBJ1-1; possible D gene TRBD1, 5 bases. Trimming removed 1 base at V and 10 bases at J, with 16 bases between. Germline V gives CDR1 MGHDK, CDR2 SYGVNS. The CDR3 length is 14 residues. This chain's CDR3 is CASSELVANQGAFF. The DNA of the CDR3 is TGTGCCAGCAGTGAATTAGTCGCGAACCAGGGAGCTTTCTTT.

The chain links TRBV5-4 to TRBJ2-4, with D perhaps TRBD2 (6 bases). Germline V lookup: CDR1 SGHNT, CDR2 YYREEE (reference sequence). The CDR3 extends over 15 amino acids. V was pared by 0 bases and J by 8 bases, with 15 bases between. CDR3 bases: TGTGCCAGCAGCTTGGGGGGAGGCGGGAAGGACATTCAGTACTTC. Translating it yields CASSLGGGGKDIQYF.